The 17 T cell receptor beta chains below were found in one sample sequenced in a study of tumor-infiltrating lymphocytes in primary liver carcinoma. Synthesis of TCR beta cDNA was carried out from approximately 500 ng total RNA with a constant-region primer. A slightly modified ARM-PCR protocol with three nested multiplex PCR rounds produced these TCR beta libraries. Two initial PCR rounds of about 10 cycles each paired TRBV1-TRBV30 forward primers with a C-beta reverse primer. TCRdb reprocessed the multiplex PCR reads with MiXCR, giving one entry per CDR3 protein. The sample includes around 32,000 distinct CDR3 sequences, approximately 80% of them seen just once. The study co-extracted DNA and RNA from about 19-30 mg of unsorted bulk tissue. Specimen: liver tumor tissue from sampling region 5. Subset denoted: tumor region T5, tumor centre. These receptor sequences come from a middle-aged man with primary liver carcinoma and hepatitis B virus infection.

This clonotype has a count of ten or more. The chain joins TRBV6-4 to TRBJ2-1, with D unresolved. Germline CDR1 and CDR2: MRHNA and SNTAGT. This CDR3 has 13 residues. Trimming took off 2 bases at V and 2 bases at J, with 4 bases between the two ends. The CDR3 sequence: CASSDRAYNEQFF. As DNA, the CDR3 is TGTGCCAGCAGTGACCGTGCCTACAATGAGCAGTTCTTC.

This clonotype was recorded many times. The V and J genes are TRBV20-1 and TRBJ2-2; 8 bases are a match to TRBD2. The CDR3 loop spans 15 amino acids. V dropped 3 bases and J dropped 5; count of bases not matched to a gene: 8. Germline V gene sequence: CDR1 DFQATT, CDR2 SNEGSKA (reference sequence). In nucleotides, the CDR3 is TGCAGTGCTAGTAGGCCTAGCGGGTTTACCGGGGAGCTGTTTTTT. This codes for CSASRPSGFTGELFF.

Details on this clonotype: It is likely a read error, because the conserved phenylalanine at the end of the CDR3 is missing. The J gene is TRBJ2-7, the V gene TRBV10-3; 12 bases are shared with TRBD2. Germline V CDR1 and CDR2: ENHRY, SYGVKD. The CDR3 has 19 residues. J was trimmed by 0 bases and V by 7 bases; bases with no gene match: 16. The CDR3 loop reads CAITKRSVLAGGFSYEQYL. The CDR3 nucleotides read TGTGCCATCACCAAACGATCGGTACTAGCGGGAGGCTTCTCCTACGAGCAGTACCTC.

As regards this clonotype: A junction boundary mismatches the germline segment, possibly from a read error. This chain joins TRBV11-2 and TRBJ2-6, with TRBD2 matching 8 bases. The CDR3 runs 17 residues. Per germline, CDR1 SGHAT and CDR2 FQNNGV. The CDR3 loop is CANTRLARGPGANVLTF. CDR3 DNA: TGTGCCAACACCCGACTAGCGAGAGGGCCTGGGGCCAACGTCCTGACCTTC.

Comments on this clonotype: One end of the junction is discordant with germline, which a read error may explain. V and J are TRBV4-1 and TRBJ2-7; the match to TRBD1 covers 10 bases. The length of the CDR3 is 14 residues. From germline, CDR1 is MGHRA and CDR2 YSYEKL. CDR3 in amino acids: CAGSQGDRGGEQYF. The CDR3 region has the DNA TGCGCCGGCAGTCAAGGGGACAGGGGAGGCGAGCAGTACTTC.

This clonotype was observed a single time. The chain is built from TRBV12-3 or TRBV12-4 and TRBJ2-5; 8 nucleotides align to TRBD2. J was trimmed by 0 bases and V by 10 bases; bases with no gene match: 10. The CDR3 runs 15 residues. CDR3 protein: CAIGEGSGDQETQYF. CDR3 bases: TGTGCCATCGGGGAGGGTAGCGGGGACCAAGAGACCCAGTACTTC.

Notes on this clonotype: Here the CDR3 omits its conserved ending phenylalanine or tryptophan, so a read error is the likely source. DNA of the CDR3: TGTGCCACCAGTGAAAGGGTAGCGGGAGTACGGAATGAGCAGTTCATC. Protein sequence: CATSERVAGVRNEQFI. J is TRBJ2-1 and V is TRBV24-1; 9 nucleotides line up with TRBD2. The germline V gene encodes CDR1 KGHDR and CDR2 SFDVKD. V lost 4 bases and J lost 7; bases outside the gene matches: 10. The CDR3 is 16 amino acids.

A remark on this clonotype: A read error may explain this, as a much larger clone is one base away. Here the CDR3 reads CASSDGTGDYSSGYTF. The CDR3 nucleotides read TGCGCCAGCAGCGACGGGACAGGGGATTACAGCAGTGGCTACACCTTC. The chain recombines TRBV5-1 with TRBJ1-2; TRBD1 matches 10 bases. The length of the CDR3 is 16 residues. After removal of 4 bases from V and 7 bases from J, the junction contained 13 bases not matched to a gene. Germline assignment: CDR1 SGHRS and CDR2 YFSETQ.

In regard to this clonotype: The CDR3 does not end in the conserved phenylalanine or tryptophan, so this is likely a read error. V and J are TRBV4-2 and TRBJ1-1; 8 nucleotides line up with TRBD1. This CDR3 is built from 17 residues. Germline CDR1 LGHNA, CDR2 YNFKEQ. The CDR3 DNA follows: TGTGCCAGCAGCCAAGAGTACGGACAGGGTTTTTGGACTGGAGCTTTCTCC. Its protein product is CASSQEYGQGFWTGAFS.

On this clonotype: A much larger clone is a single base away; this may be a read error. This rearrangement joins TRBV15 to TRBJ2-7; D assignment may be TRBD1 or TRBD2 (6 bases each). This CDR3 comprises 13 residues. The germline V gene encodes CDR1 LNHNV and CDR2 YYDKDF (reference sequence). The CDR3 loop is CATSREAGGLHIF. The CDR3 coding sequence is TGTGCCACCAGCAGAGAAGCTGGGGGGCTCCATATCTTC. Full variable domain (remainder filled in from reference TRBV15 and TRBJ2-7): DAMVIQNPRYQVTQFGKPVTLSCSQTLNHNVMYWYQQKSSQAPKLLFHYYDKDFNNEADTPDNFQSRRPNTSFCFLDIRSPGLGDTAMYLCATSREAGGLHIFGPGTRLTVT.

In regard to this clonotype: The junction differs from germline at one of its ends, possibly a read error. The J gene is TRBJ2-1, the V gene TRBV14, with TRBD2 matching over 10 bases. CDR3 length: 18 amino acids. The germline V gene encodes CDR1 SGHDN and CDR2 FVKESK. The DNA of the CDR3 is TGTGTCAGCAGCCAAGTGATTGCCGGGCTAGCGGGAGCAAATGAGCAGTTCTTC. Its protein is CVSSQVIAGLAGANEQFF.

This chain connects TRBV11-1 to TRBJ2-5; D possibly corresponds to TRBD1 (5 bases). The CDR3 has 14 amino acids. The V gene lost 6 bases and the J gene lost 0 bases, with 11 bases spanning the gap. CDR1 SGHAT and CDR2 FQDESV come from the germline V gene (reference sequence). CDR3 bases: TGTGCCAGCAGGTCCGACAGAGACCAAGAGACCCAGTACTTC. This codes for CASRSDRDQETQYF.

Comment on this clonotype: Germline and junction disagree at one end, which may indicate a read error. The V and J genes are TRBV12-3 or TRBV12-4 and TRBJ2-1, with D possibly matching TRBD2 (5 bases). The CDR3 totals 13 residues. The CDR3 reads CASSFREYNVQFF. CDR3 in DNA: TGTGCCAGCAGCTTCCGGGAATACAATGTGCAGTTCTTC.

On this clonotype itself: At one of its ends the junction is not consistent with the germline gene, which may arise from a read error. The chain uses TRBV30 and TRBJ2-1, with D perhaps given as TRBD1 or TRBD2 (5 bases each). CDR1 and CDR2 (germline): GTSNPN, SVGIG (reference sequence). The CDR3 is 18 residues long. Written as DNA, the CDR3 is TGTGTCTGGAGAGGGGATACTAGAGGGAGCTTATGGTCGAATGAGCAGTTCTTC. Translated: CVWRGDTRGSLWSNEQFF.

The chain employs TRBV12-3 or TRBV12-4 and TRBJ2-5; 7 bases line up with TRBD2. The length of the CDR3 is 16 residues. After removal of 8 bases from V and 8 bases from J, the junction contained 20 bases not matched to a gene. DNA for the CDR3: TGTGCCAGCGGACGAACGAGCGGGGCCCCCAGAGATACCCAGTACTTC. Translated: CASGRTSGAPRDTQYF.

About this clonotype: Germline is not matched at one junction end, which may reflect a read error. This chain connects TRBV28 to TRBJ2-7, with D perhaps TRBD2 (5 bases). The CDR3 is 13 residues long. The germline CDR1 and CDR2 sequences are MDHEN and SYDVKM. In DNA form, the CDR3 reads TGTGCCTGCAGTTTCGGAGGTGCCTACGAGCAATACTTC. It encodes CACSFGGAYEQYF.

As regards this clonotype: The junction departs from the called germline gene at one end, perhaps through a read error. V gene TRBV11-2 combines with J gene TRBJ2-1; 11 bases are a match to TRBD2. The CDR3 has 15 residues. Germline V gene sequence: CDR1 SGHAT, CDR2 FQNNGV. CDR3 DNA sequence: TGTGCCAGCAGTGGCACTAGCGGGAGCTATTCTGAGCAGCTCTTC. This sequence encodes CASSGTSGSYSEQLF. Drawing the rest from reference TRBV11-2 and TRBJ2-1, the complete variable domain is EAGVAQSPRYKIIEKRQSVAFWCNPISGHATLYWYQQILGQGPKLLIQFQNNGVVDDSQLPKDRFSAERLKGVDSTLKIQPAKLEDSAVYLCASSGTSGSYSEQLFGPGTRLTVL.